This TCR beta chain was captured in a study of beta chain features in type 1 diabetes. Findings and caveats of the study: TCRB CDR3s from Type 1 diabetes patients were moderately but significantly shorter in all four CD4+ subsets.

To note about this clone: Antigen: not known.

What was sequenced were expressed TCRB transcripts, since all of the isolated RNA had been reverse transcribed. Some clones are missing from TCRdb's copy, which holds only in-frame ones; the method was immunoSEQ multiplex PCR. This table holds about 700,000 clones, about an eighth found once. The sequence was obtained from a man between 18 and 29 years old with type 1 diabetes. The sequencing sample was made of naive CD4+ T cells from blood.

Written as DNA, the CDR3 is TGCGCCAGCAGCTCGACCTCAGGGGCAGATACGCAGTATTTT. Translation: CASSSTSGADTQYF. J is TRBJ2-3 and V is TRBV5-1; D might be TRBD1 (6 bases). This CDR3 contains 14 residues. Trimming took 3 bases from V and 4 from J, leaving 12 bases between them. The V gene's germline CDR1 is SGHRS and CDR2 YFSETQ.